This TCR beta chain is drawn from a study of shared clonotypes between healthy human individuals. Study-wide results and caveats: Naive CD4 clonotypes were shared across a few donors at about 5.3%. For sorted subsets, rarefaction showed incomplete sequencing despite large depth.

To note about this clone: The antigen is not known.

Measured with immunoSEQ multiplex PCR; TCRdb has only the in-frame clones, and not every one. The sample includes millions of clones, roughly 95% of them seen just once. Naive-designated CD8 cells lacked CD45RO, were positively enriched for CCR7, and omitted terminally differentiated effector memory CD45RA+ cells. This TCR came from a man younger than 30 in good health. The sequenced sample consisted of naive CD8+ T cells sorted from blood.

The CDR3, as DNA: TGCGCCAGCAGCTTGTGGACTTCGCACAACACTGAAGCTTTCTTT. The encoded protein is CASSLWTSHNTEAFF. The rearrangement links TRBV5-1 to TRBJ1-1; D is ambiguous. CDR1 is SGHRS and CDR2 is YFSETQ in the germline V gene. V was clipped by 1 base and J by 2 bases, with 12 bases between them. The CDR3 consists of 15 residues.